These 32 T cell receptor beta chains were sequenced from one sample in a study of blood T cell repertoires in COVID-19. Libraries were prepared by immunoSEQ multiplex PCR; TCRdb keeps only in-frame clonotypes and omits some of them. This table has some 61,000 clones, roughly 85% appearing once. Sequenced: peripheral blood. Receptor source: a man aged 25-45 years with acute or convalescent COVID-19.

V and J are TRBV7-9 and TRBJ2-2, with 9 bases aligning to TRBD1. Germline CDR1 is SEHNR and CDR2 is FQNEAQ (reference sequence). The length of the CDR3 is 15 residues. V trimming: 5 bases; J trimming: 4 bases; junction bases outside the gene matches: 5. CDR3 bases: TGTGCCAGCAGCCTACAGGGGGCGGTCACCGGGGAGCTGTTTTTT. Translated, it gives CASSLQGAVTGELFF.

V and J are TRBV4-1 and TRBJ1-4, with TRBD1 matching over 10 bases. CDR1 is MGHRA, CDR2 YSYEKL, per germline. This CDR3 contains 16 residues. V was clipped by 3 bases and J by 10 bases; unmatched bases: 11. In nucleotides, the CDR3 is TGCGCCAGCAGCCAGGGGACCGGGACAGGGGATAGAAAACTGTTTTTT. Translation: CASSQGTGTGDRKLFF.

The rearrangement joins TRBV23-1 to TRBJ2-5; no reliable D call. TRBV23-1 is designated an ORF whose function remains uncertain. The CDR3 consists of 14 residues. Between the trimmed V and J ends, which lost 2 bases and 0 bases, there was a span of 7 bases. The CDR3 DNA is TGCGCCAGCAGTCAAGAGGCTAACCAAGAGACCCAGTACTTC. This translates into CASSQEANQETQYF.

The rearrangement links TRBV4-3 to TRBJ2-2; the match to TRBD2 covers 7 bases. Losses at the gene ends were 4 bases for V and 6 bases for J; bases not matched to a gene: 17. The CDR3 contains 18 residues. CDR1 LGHNA and CDR2 YSLEER come from the germline V gene. This CDR3 reads CASSREVREVGIAGELFF. The DNA of the CDR3 is TGCGCCAGCAGCCGAGAAGTCCGGGAGGTTGGTATCGCCGGGGAGCTGTTTTTT.

The chain employs TRBV5-1 and TRBJ2-7; TRBD1 agrees at 8 bases. Germline trimming cut 5 bases from V and 3 bases from J; bases unmatched to any gene: 13. The CDR3 extends over 16 amino acids. CDR1 and CDR2 (germline): SGHRS, YFSETQ. The CDR3 region is CASRITGGIAIYEQYF. The CDR3 nucleotides read TGCGCCAGCAGGATAACAGGGGGAATAGCCATCTACGAGCAGTACTTC.

The gene calls are TRBV27 and TRBJ2-7, with 7 nucleotides matching TRBD2. Per the germline V gene, CDR1 is MNHEY and CDR2 is SMNVEV (reference sequence). The CDR3 consists of 14 residues. With V trimmed by 3 bases and J by 5 bases, 7 bases remained unmatched. This CDR3 is CASSLGRARDEQYF. The CDR3, as DNA: TGTGCCAGCAGTTTGGGGAGGGCCCGGGACGAGCAGTACTTC.

The chain has TRBV10-3 and TRBJ2-7; 7 bases align to TRBD1. The CDR3 sequence is 14 residues long. Germline V gives CDR1 ENHRY, CDR2 SYGVKD. The V segment lost 0 bases and the J segment 5 bases; nucleotides outside the gene matches: 4. As DNA, the CDR3 is TGTGCCATCAGTGAGTCGTACAGGGGCCACGAGCAGTACTTC. It translates to CAISESYRGHEQYF.

In its sample, this clone was seen once. The chain joins TRBV6-5 to TRBJ2-3, with TRBD1 matching 11 bases. Per germline, CDR1 MNHEY and CDR2 SVGAGI. Unmatched junction bases numbered 2, after V lost 2 bases and J lost 4 bases. The CDR3 is 15 residues long. For the CDR3, the DNA is TGTGCCAGCAGTTACGGGACAGGGGGTGCAGATACGCAGTATTTT. Amino acids: CASSYGTGGADTQYF.

The chain carries TRBV7-9 and TRBJ2-5; 8 nucleotides align to TRBD2. The CDR3 length is 15 residues. Unmatched junction bases numbered 9, after V lost 5 bases and J lost 4 bases. CDR1 is SEHNR, CDR2 FQNEAQ, per germline (reference sequence). CDR3 in amino acids: CASSQTETSAETQYF. The CDR3 DNA reads as TGTGCCAGCAGCCAAACTGAGACTAGCGCAGAGACCCAGTACTTC.

V gene TRBV6-5 combines with J gene TRBJ2-6; D is ambiguous. Trimming shortened V by 5 bases and J by 0 bases, and 5 bases separated the two germline ends. This CDR3 spans 14 amino acids. Germline V gene data show CDR1 as MNHEY and CDR2 as SVGAGI. CDR3 sequence: CASSRSSGANVLTF. In nucleotides, the CDR3 is TGTGCCAGCAGTCGGAGCTCTGGGGCCAACGTCCTGACTTTC.

The chain joins TRBV7-3 to TRBJ1-1; D ambiguous. Germline CDR1 is SGHTA and CDR2 is FQGTGA. The CDR3 extends over 14 amino acids. The ends were cut back, 2 bases at V and 4 bases at J, with 11 bases in the middle. The chain's CDR3 is CASSLDRGSTEAFF. The CDR3 DNA is TGTGCCAGCAGCTTAGATCGAGGGTCCACTGAAGCTTTCTTT. Looking up the rest from reference TRBV7-3 and TRBJ1-1 gives the full variable domain: GAGVSQTPSNKVTEKGKYVELRCDPISGHTALYWYRQSLGQGPEFLIYFQGTGAADDSGLPNDRFFAVRPEGSVSTLKIQRTERGDSAVYLCASSLDRGSTEAFFGQGTRLTVV.

The chain recombines TRBV7-6 with TRBJ2-3; 14 bases line up with TRBD2. This CDR3 is built from 21 residues. Germline CDR1 is SGHVS and CDR2 is FNYEAQ. After removal of 1 base from V and 0 bases from J, the junction contained 12 bases not matched to a gene. CDR3 sequence: CASSLGGTSGSGPLSTDTQYF. Here the CDR3 DNA reads TGTGCCAGCAGCTTAGGAGGGACTAGCGGGAGTGGTCCCCTTAGCACAGATACGCAGTATTTT.

The gene calls are TRBV28 and TRBJ2-2, with 7 bases lining up with TRBD1. Trimming took 8 bases from V and 3 from J; bases not matched to a gene: 9. Germline CDR1 and CDR2: MDHEN and SYDVKM. This CDR3 comprises 15 residues. CDR3 residues: CASRSGQRDTGELFF. The CDR3, as DNA: TGTGCCAGCCGATCGGGACAGAGGGACACCGGGGAGCTGTTTTTT. The whole variable domain, remainder taken from reference TRBV28 and TRBJ2-2, is DVKVTQSSRYLVKRTGEKVFLECVQDMDHENMFWYRQDPGLGLRLIYFSYDVKMKEKGDIPEGYSVSREKKERFSLILESASTNQTSMYLCASRSGQRDTGELFFGEGSRLTVL.

V and J are TRBV30 and TRBJ2-5; 8 bases map to TRBD2. This CDR3 region has 16 residues. The junction had 14 bases not matched to a gene; V was cut back by 4 bases and J by 4 bases. Per germline, CDR1 GTSNPN and CDR2 SVGIG (reference sequence). CDR3 residues: CAWILGSGGRSETQYF. The CDR3 nucleotides are TGTGCCTGGATTCTCGGGTCTGGCGGGAGGTCAGAGACCCAGTACTTC.

This chain uses TRBV3-1 (or the pseudogene TRBV3-2) with TRBJ2-7, with TRBD1 identical over 11 bases. CDR1 and CDR2 (germline): LGHDT, YNNKEL (reference sequence). The CDR3 extends over 13 amino acids. The J segment lost 6 bases and the V segment lost 5 bases, leaving 3 bases of the junction unmatched. The CDR3 nucleotides are TGTGCCAGCAGCAGGGACAGGGGGTCCGAGCAGTACTTC. It is translated as CASSRDRGSEQYF.

The chain links TRBV28 to TRBJ2-3, with 12 bases identical to TRBD2. Germline trimming cut 5 bases from V and 4 bases from J; bases unmatched to any gene: 13. CDR3 size: 18 residues. Per germline, CDR1 MDHEN and CDR2 SYDVKM. The CDR3, as DNA: TGTGCCAGCAGTCTTCCACCCCCGACTAGCGGGAGACCAGATACGCAGTATTTT. Amino acids: CASSLPPPTSGRPDTQYF.

The V and J genes are TRBV5-6 and TRBJ2-4, with 12 bases aligning to TRBD2. Germline V lookup: CDR1 SGHDT, CDR2 YYEEEE. The V gene end was trimmed by 0 bases and the J gene end by 0 bases; junction bases not matched to a gene: 7. This CDR3 is 19 amino acids long. The CDR3 reads CASSLVGLAGGLAKNIQYF. CDR3 nucleotide sequence: TGTGCCAGCAGCTTGGTGGGCCTAGCGGGAGGGCTAGCCAAAAACATTCAGTACTTC. Based on the CDR3 plus reference TRBV5-6 and TRBJ2-4, the full variable domain is DAGVTQSPTHLIKTRGQQVTLRCSPKSGHDTVSWYQQALGQGPQFIFQYYEEEERQRGNFPDRFSGHQFPNYSSELNVNALLLGDSALYLCASSLVGLAGGLAKNIQYFGAGTRLSVL.

The chain links TRBV27 to TRBJ2-7, with TRBD1 matching 10 bases. With 6 bases clipped from V and 3 bases from J, the junction kept 5 bases outside the gene matches. The CDR3 covers 14 residues. Germline V gives CDR1 MNHEY, CDR2 SMNVEV (reference sequence). CDR3 amino acids: CASRGQGGLYEQYF. CDR3 in DNA: TGTGCCAGCAGAGGACAGGGGGGCCTCTACGAGCAGTACTTC.

The J gene is TRBJ2-1, the V gene TRBV7-9; TRBD2 matches 9 bases. J lost 9 bases, V lost 5 bases, and 14 bases had no gene match. The germline V gene encodes CDR1 SEHNR and CDR2 FQNEAQ (reference sequence). The CDR3 consists of 16 residues. The DNA for the CDR3 is TGTGCCAGCAGCCCAGGAAGGGTTAGCGGGAGCTTTGAGCAGTTCTTC. Amino acid sequence: CASSPGRVSGSFEQFF. Drawing the rest from reference TRBV7-9 and TRBJ2-1, the complete variable domain is DTGVSQNPRHKITKRGQNVTFRCDPISEHNRLYWYRQTLGQGPEFLTYFQNEAQLEKSRLLSDRFSAERPKGSFSTLEIQRTEQGDSAMYLCASSPGRVSGSFEQFFGPGTRLTVL.

V and J are TRBV27 and TRBJ2-1; TRBD2 matches at 11 bases. The germline gives CDR1 MNHEY, CDR2 SMNVEV (reference sequence). Trimming took 2 bases from V and 3 from J; bases not matched to a gene: 12. The CDR3 contains 19 residues. This CDR3 reads CASSLGTSGYTASYNEQFF. The CDR3 DNA follows: TGTGCCAGCAGTTTAGGGACTAGCGGTTACACCGCAAGCTACAATGAGCAGTTCTTC.

The rearrangement links TRBV7-9 to TRBJ2-7, with a possible D match to TRBD2 (6 bases). The CDR3 has 13 amino acids. V lost 7 bases, J lost 2 bases, and 12 bases lay in between. Germline assignment: CDR1 SEHNR and CDR2 FQNEAQ (reference sequence). For the CDR3, the DNA is TGTGCCAGCAAAGATTGGGGGGCCTACGAGCAGTACTTC. Protein: CASKDWGAYEQYF.

The chain has TRBV10-3 and TRBJ2-2; D is ambiguous. There are 13 residues in the CDR3. Germline V gene lookup returns CDR1 ENHRY and CDR2 SYGVKD. Trimming cost V 3 bases and J 7 bases, with 9 bases left between them. CDR3: CAISEGGGGELFF. The CDR3 region has the DNA TGTGCCATCAGTGAAGGTGGCGGCGGGGAGCTGTTTTTT.

J is TRBJ1-4 and V is TRBV30; TRBD1 might be the D (6 bases). The germline V and J ends were trimmed by 5 bases and 7 bases, with 23 bases remaining between them. CDR3 length: 16 residues. Germline-derived CDR1 and CDR2 are GTSNPN and SVGIG (reference sequence). This CDR3 is CAWPAFPTGNIEKLFF. DNA of the CDR3: TGTGCCTGGCCTGCTTTTCCGACAGGAAATATTGAAAAACTGTTTTTT.

This clone was detected only once. V and J are TRBV5-1 and TRBJ1-6, with 8 bases matching TRBD1. Trimming took 0 bases from V and 9 from J; bases not matched to a gene: 5. Germline-derived CDR1 and CDR2 are SGHRS and YFSETQ. This CDR3 is 15 amino acids long. CDR3 bases: TGCGCCAGCAGCTTGGATACAGGGGGAGGTTCACCCCTCCACTTT. It yields the protein CASSLDTGGGSPLHF.

This clone was detected a few times. The genes are TRBV7-2 and TRBJ2-1, with 13 positions matching TRBD2. CDR1 and CDR2 (germline): SGHTA, FQGNSA. The V gene end was trimmed by 6 bases and the J gene end by 10 bases; junction bases not matched to a gene: 9. This CDR3 is built from 15 residues. CDR3 DNA sequence: TGTGCCAGCAGGCGACCGGGACTAGCGGGACAGGAGCAGTTCTTC. Translated: CASRRPGLAGQEQFF. The complete variable domain, with remaining parts taken from reference TRBV7-2 and TRBJ2-1, reads GAGVSQSPSNKVTEKGKDVELRCDPISGHTALYWYRQSLGQGLEFLIYFQGNSAPDKSGLPSDRFSAERTGGSVSTLTIQRTQQEDSAVYLCASRRPGLAGQEQFFGPGTRLTVL.

The chain recombines TRBV5-1 with TRBJ1-2, with D maybe TRBD1 (6 bases). Between the trimmed V and J ends, which lost 0 bases and 6 bases, there was a span of 18 bases. Germline V gives CDR1 SGHRS, CDR2 YFSETQ. The CDR3 spans 16 residues. Here the CDR3 DNA reads TGCGCCAGCAGCTTGGTTCCAGGGGCTGAAGGGGATGGCTACACCTTC. Translation gives CASSLVPGAEGDGYTF. Combining the CDR3 with reference TRBV5-1 and TRBJ1-2 gives the whole variable domain KAGVTQTPRYLIKTRGQQVTLSCSPISGHRSVSWYQQTPGQGLQFLFEYFSETQRNKGNFPGRFSGRQFSNSRSEMNVSTLELGDSALYLCASSLVPGAEGDGYTFGSGTRLTVV.

The chain is built from TRBV4-3 and TRBJ1-2; TRBD1 might be the D (5 bases). CDR1 is LGHNA, CDR2 YSLEER, per germline. The length of the CDR3 is 14 residues. V lost 0 bases and J 5 bases, leaving 10 bases between the germline ends. The CDR3 here is CASSQDRTTYGYTF. Written as DNA, the CDR3 is TGCGCCAGCAGCCAAGACCGGACAACATATGGCTACACCTTC.

This chain joins TRBV7-9 and TRBJ2-7, with no clear D. The germline V and J ends were trimmed by 7 bases and 6 bases, with 10 bases remaining between them. CDR3 length: 11 amino acids. Looked up from germline, CDR1 is SEHNR and CDR2 is FQNEAQ (reference sequence). The chain's CDR3 is CASTLGGEQYF. The CDR3 region has the DNA TGTGCCAGCACTTTGGGCGGCGAGCAGTACTTC. Combining the CDR3 with reference TRBV7-9 and TRBJ2-7 gives the whole variable domain DTGVSQNPRHKITKRGQNVTFRCDPISEHNRLYWYRQTLGQGPEFLTYFQNEAQLEKSRLLSDRFSAERPKGSFSTLEIQRTEQGDSAMYLCASTLGGEQYFGPGTRLTVT.

The genes are TRBV30 and TRBJ2-1; tentatively, D is TRBD1 (6 bases). Trimming left V 2 bases short and J 10 bases short, with 9 bases between. Germline V lookup: CDR1 GTSNPN, CDR2 SVGIG (reference sequence). The CDR3 length is 11 residues. CDR3 amino acids: CAWSSGTEQFF. The DNA for the CDR3 is TGTGCCTGGAGTTCAGGGACAGAGCAGTTCTTC.

The rearrangement joins TRBV20-1 to TRBJ2-2; D remains unclear. The CDR3 runs 11 residues. CDR1 is DFQATT, CDR2 SNEGSKA, per germline (reference sequence). CDR3 in amino acids: CGLAVTGELFF. The CDR3 DNA sequence: TGCGGCCTGGCGGTGACCGGGGAGCTGTTTTTT.

CDR3 in amino acids: CATSAWGTREQETQYF. In DNA, the CDR3 is TGTGCCACCAGTGCCTGGGGGACGCGGGAGCAAGAGACCCAGTACTTC. The V gene is TRBV24-1, the J gene TRBJ2-5; TRBD2 aligns across 7 bases. The CDR3 covers 16 residues. The V gene end was trimmed by 5 bases and the J gene end by 2 bases; junction bases not matched to a gene: 10. Germline CDR1 reads KGHDR; CDR2 reads SFDVKD.

The genes are TRBV15 and TRBJ2-5; 7 nucleotides align to TRBD1. There are 16 residues in the CDR3. The germline V gene has CDR1 LNHNV and CDR2 YYDKDF (reference sequence). J gave up 1 base and V 4 bases, and 9 bases lay outside the gene matches. CDR3 in amino acids: CATSKSPDRTQETQYF. The CDR3 region has the DNA TGTGCCACCAGCAAAAGCCCGGACAGGACCCAAGAGACCCAGTACTTC.